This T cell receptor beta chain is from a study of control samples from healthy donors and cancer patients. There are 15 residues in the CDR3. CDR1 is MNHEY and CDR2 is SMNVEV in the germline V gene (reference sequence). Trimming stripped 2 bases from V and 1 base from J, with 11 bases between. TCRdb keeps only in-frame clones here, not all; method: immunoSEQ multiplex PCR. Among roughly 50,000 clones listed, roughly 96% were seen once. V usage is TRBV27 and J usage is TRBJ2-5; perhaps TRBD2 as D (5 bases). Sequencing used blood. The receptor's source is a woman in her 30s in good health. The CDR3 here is CASSLILARQETQYF. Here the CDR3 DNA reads TGTGCCAGCAGTTTAATCCTAGCTCGCCAAGAGACCCAGTACTTC.